This TCR beta chain was sequenced during a study of OX40 agonist ivuxolimab in advanced cancers. Across the whole study: Ivuxolimab was delivered to patients intravenously every 2 weeks at doses spanning 0.01 to 10 mg/kg.

Assay: immunoSEQ multiplex PCR; the TCRdb copy retains only in-frame clones and omits some. This sample carries 63,000 or so clones, less than 90% of them seen once, and the ten largest clones take about 7.4%. The V gene's germline CDR1 is ENHRY and CDR2 SYGVKD. This CDR3 contains 14 residues. V was trimmed by 10 bases and J by 4 bases, leaving 17 bases between them. The rearrangement joins TRBV10-3 to TRBJ1-3; tentative D call: TRBD1 (6 bases). The receptor's source is an adult with an advanced solid tumor such as melanoma, head and neck, liver or kidney cancer. The material sequenced was CD4+ or CD8+ T cells sorted from blood, taken in a trial of the OX40 agonist ivuxolimab. The DNA for the CDR3 is TGTGCCACCCAGGGGCCCCCTGAGGGAAACACCATATATTTT. Its protein is CATQGPPEGNTIYF.